These 26 T cell receptor beta chains came from one sample sequenced in a study of blood T cell repertoires in COVID-19. Repertoires were generated with immunoSEQ multiplex PCR, while TCRdb's copy carries only in-frame clones and drops some. The table lists about 100,000 clones, 70% to 90% of them singletons. The sample taken for sequencing was peripheral blood. Receptors originate from a human donor in a cohort sampled during active COVID-19.

The chain combines TRBV18 with TRBJ2-2; tentatively, D is TRBD2 (5 bases). The germline V and J ends were trimmed by 1 base and 3 bases, with 9 bases remaining between them. Germline V gene lookup returns CDR1 KGHSH and CDR2 LQKENI. The CDR3 is 15 amino acids. CDR3 loop: CASSPQQRHTGELFF. As DNA, the CDR3 is TGTGCCAGCTCACCACAGCAGCGGCACACCGGGGAGCTGTTTTTT.

The V call is TRBV6-5, the J call TRBJ2-5; perhaps TRBD2 as D (5 bases). Per the germline V gene, CDR1 is MNHEY and CDR2 is SVGAGI. The CDR3 has 15 amino acids. Trimming pared 0 bases from V and 5 bases from J, leaving 13 bases between. The CDR3 nucleotides read TGTGCCAGCAGTTACTCTCGGACTGGTGGGGAGACCCAGTACTTC. Encoded protein: CASSYSRTGGETQYF.

The genes are TRBV5-1 and TRBJ2-3; D is perhaps TRBD1 (5 bases). From germline, CDR1 is SGHRS and CDR2 YFSETQ. The CDR3 loop spans 13 amino acids. V lost 6 bases and J 5 bases, leaving 13 bases between the germline ends. In DNA, the CDR3 is TGCGCCAGCATCTCTGGCCAGGGAGATACGCAGTATTTT. Translation: CASISGQGDTQYF.

The chain recombines TRBV6-5 with TRBJ1-6; 7 nucleotides line up with TRBD1. The length of the CDR3 is 13 residues. Per the germline V gene, CDR1 is MNHEY and CDR2 is SVGAGI. The V segment lost 7 bases and the J segment 6 bases; nucleotides outside the gene matches: 3. Here the CDR3 reads CASMGQSNSPLHF. The CDR3 bases are TGTGCCAGCATGGGACAGAGTAATTCACCCCTCCACTTT.

This clone was counted only a few times. The chain combines TRBV6-1 with TRBJ2-1; possible D gene TRBD1, 6 bases. Germline V gene data show CDR1 as MNHNS and CDR2 as SASEGT. This CDR3 region has 14 residues. Trimming cost V 0 bases and J 9 bases, with 12 bases left between them. As DNA, the CDR3 is TGTGCCAGCAGTGAAGCGCTTCGAGGGGGTGAGCAGTTCTTC. Translating it yields CASSEALRGGEQFF.

This clone was picked up one time. The chain couples TRBV7-3 to TRBJ2-3; D might be TRBD2 (5 bases). Germline CDR1 SGHTA, CDR2 FQGTGA. The V end was cut by 5 bases, the J end by 5 bases, with 11 bases between. The CDR3 spans 13 residues. The CDR3 loop is CASSLGREDTQYF. Written as DNA, the CDR3 is TGTGCCAGCAGCCTAGGCCGGGAAGATACGCAGTATTTT.

V is TRBV30 and J is TRBJ1-2, with D unclear. From germline, CDR1 is GTSNPN and CDR2 SVGIG (reference sequence). Trimming pared 1 base from V and 5 bases from J, leaving 8 bases between. CDR3 length: 12 amino acids. CDR3 DNA: TGTGCCTGGAGTGCGGTGAAGTATGGCTACACCTTC. It specifies CAWSAVKYGYTF.

The chain joins TRBV10-2 to TRBJ1-1, with 7 bases matching TRBD1. Germline-derived CDR1 and CDR2 are WSHSY and SAAADI. This CDR3 has 14 residues. The junction had 7 bases not matched to a gene; V was cut back by 4 bases and J by 5 bases. The CDR3 region is CASSGGQLGTEAFF. The CDR3 coding sequence is TGCGCCAGCAGTGGGGGACAGTTGGGGACTGAAGCTTTCTTT.

The gene calls are TRBV5-1 and TRBJ2-5; D is possibly TRBD1 (6 bases). The CDR3 is made up of 16 amino acids. Germline V lookup: CDR1 SGHRS, CDR2 YFSETQ. V shed 0 bases and J shed 5 bases, with 17 bases lying between them. The CDR3 DNA follows: TGCGCCAGCAGCTTGGTTTTGGGGGCCGGAGACGAGACCCAGTACTTC. It encodes CASSLVLGAGDETQYF.

The V call is TRBV6-2 or TRBV6-3, the J call TRBJ1-3; 8 bases fit TRBD1. With V trimmed by 5 bases and J by 0 bases, 3 bases remained unmatched. Germline lookup yields CDR1 MNHEY and CDR2 SVGEGT. This CDR3 has 15 amino acids. The CDR3 spells CASSGQGRSGNTIYF. CDR3 bases: TGTGCCAGCAGTGGACAGGGCCGCTCTGGAAACACCATATATTTT.

The chain combines TRBV7-9 with TRBJ2-1; TRBD1 might be the D (6 bases). With 0 bases removed from V and 3 bases from J, the gap between germline ends came to 12 bases. The CDR3 is 16 amino acids. Looked up from germline, CDR1 is SEHNR and CDR2 is FQNEAQ (reference sequence). The CDR3 DNA reads TGTGCCAGCAGCTTAGCGATGGGGGCCAACTACAATGAGCAGTTCTTC. It is translated as CASSLAMGANYNEQFF.

The gene calls are TRBV28 and TRBJ2-7; D is possibly TRBD1 (5 bases). Germline V gene lookup returns CDR1 MDHEN and CDR2 SYDVKM. This CDR3 is 15 amino acids long. Trimming removed 5 bases at V and 1 base at J, with 15 bases between. CDR3 amino acids: CASSIDSLVSYEQYF. The CDR3 nucleotides read TGTGCCAGCAGTATCGACAGCCTTGTGTCCTACGAGCAGTACTTC.

This rearrangement joins TRBV11-2 to TRBJ2-1, with TRBD1 matching over 9 bases. The CDR3 spans 16 residues. V gave up 0 bases and J gave up 5 bases; unmatched junction bases: 5. The germline V gene has CDR1 SGHAT and CDR2 FQNNGV. In nucleotides, the CDR3 is TGTGCCAGCAGCTTAGATCTGGACAGGGGCCACAATGAGCAGTTCTTC. Translation: CASSLDLDRGHNEQFF. The full variable domain, rest sourced from reference TRBV11-2 and TRBJ2-1, is EAGVAQSPRYKIIEKRQSVAFWCNPISGHATLYWYQQILGQGPKLLIQFQNNGVVDDSQLPKDRFSAERLKGVDSTLKIQPAKLEDSAVYLCASSLDLDRGHNEQFFGPGTRLTVL.

The rearrangement joins TRBV5-1 to TRBJ1-5; weak D call: TRBD1 (6 bases). The V end was cut by 2 bases, the J end by 0 bases, with 9 bases between. CDR1 and CDR2 (germline): SGHRS, YFSETQ. This CDR3 has 15 residues. Here the CDR3 reads CASSLGQSSNQPQHF. The CDR3 bases are TGCGCCAGCAGCTTAGGACAGTCTAGCAATCAGCCCCAGCATTTT.

The rearrangement links TRBV29-1 to TRBJ1-1; TRBD1 agrees at 8 bases. The CDR3 spans 18 residues. The germline CDR1 and CDR2 sequences are SQVTM and ANQGSEA. The V gene end was trimmed by 1 base and the J gene end by 4 bases; junction bases not matched to a gene: 17. CDR3 DNA: TGCAGCGTTGAAGCCCGGACAGGGAACAGGGGAATTGGCACTGAAGCTTTCTTT. It translates to CSVEARTGNRGIGTEAFF.

For this clone: At one end the junction does not follow the germline gene, possibly because of a read error. The V and J genes are TRBV28 and TRBJ1-5; D is possibly TRBD1 (6 bases). CDR3 size: 14 residues. Germline-derived CDR1 and CDR2 are MDHEN and SYDVKM. CDR3 sequence (DNA): TGTGCCAGCAATTTACAGGGTTACGGTCAGCCCCAGCATTTT. Translated, it gives CASNLQGYGQPQHF.

V is TRBV18 and J is TRBJ2-3, with TRBD2 identical over 8 bases. The length of the CDR3 is 15 residues. J was trimmed by 6 bases and V by 2 bases; bases with no gene match: 7. Germline CDR1 reads KGHSH; CDR2 reads LQKENI. The DNA of the CDR3 is TGTGCCAGCTCACCAACTAGCGGAAGCAGTGATACGCAGTATTTT. This gives the protein CASSPTSGSSDTQYF.

The genes are TRBV28 and TRBJ1-5; 7 nucleotides align to TRBD1. Per germline, CDR1 MDHEN and CDR2 SYDVKM. This CDR3 contains 19 residues. V trimming: 5 bases; J trimming: 0 bases; junction bases outside the gene matches: 16. CDR3 in amino acids: CASSTPTGTDFFSNQPQHF. CDR3 nucleotides: TGTGCCAGCAGTACACCGACAGGGACTGACTTCTTTAGCAATCAGCCCCAGCATTTT.

The genes are TRBV6-5 and TRBJ2-5; TRBD1 might be the D (6 bases). This CDR3 has 16 amino acids. V gave up 0 bases and J gave up 3 bases, with 14 bases separating them. Germline lookup yields CDR1 MNHEY and CDR2 SVGAGI. The CDR3 DNA reads as TGTGCCAGCAGTTACTCGCTAACAGGGATCGAAGAGACCCAGTACTTC. Translation: CASSYSLTGIEETQYF.

This chain links TRBV30 with TRBJ1-1; possibly TRBD1 for D (6 bases). The CDR3 has 16 amino acids. V gave up 1 base and J gave up 0 bases, with 15 bases separating them. In germline, CDR1 is GTSNPN, CDR2 SVGIG (reference sequence). DNA of the CDR3: TGTGCCTGGAGTGGCACAGGGATTGACCTGAACACTGAAGCTTTCTTT. This encodes CAWSGTGIDLNTEAFF. The whole variable domain, remainder taken from reference TRBV30 and TRBJ1-1, is SQTIHQWPATLVQPVGSPLSLECTVEGTSNPNLYWYRQAAGRGLQLLFYSVGIGQISSEVPQNLSASRPQDRQFILSSKKLLLSDSGFYLCAWSGTGIDLNTEAFFGQGTRLTVV.

The rearrangement joins TRBV19 to TRBJ2-3; D might be TRBD1 (5 bases). The V gene's germline CDR1 is LNHDA and CDR2 SQIVND (reference sequence). The CDR3 is 15 amino acids. V lost 3 bases and J 5 bases, leaving 15 bases between the germline ends. The CDR3 region has the DNA TGTGCCAGTAGTATCATAGTGTCTCAGGGAGATACGCAGTATTTT. This sequence encodes CASSIIVSQGDTQYF.

V gene TRBV30 combines with J gene TRBJ2-1, with no clear D. The germline gives CDR1 GTSNPN, CDR2 SVGIG (reference sequence). There are 11 residues in the CDR3. Trimming left V 0 bases short and J 9 bases short, with 6 bases between. The CDR3 DNA is TGTGCCTGGAGTGTGTCCGTTGAGCAGTTCTTC. Translating gives CAWSVSVEQFF.

The chain carries TRBV5-5 and TRBJ2-7; 15 bases are shared with TRBD2. With 5 bases clipped from V and 4 bases from J, the junction kept 10 bases outside the gene matches. The germline gives CDR1 SGHKS, CDR2 YYEKEE (reference sequence). This CDR3 is 17 amino acids long. This CDR3 is CASSPGLAGGPEYEQYF. CDR3 DNA sequence: TGTGCCAGCAGTCCCGGACTAGCGGGAGGGCCCGAATACGAGCAGTACTTC.

The chain has TRBV5-4 and TRBJ2-2; D unresolved. CDR3 length: 16 amino acids. CDR1 SGHNT and CDR2 YYREEE come from the germline V gene (reference sequence). With 0 bases removed from V and 6 bases from J, the gap between germline ends came to 15 bases. Here the CDR3 DNA reads TGTGCCAGCAGCTTGGCCGCGAGGATAGGCTCCGGGGAGCTGTTTTTT. Translating gives CASSLAARIGSGELFF.

The V and J genes are TRBV2 and TRBJ2-5, with TRBD2 matching over 15 bases. The CDR3 contains 16 residues. Germline-derived CDR1 and CDR2 are SNHLY and FYNNEI. The ends lost 6 bases at V and 5 bases at J; junction bases unmatched: 7. The CDR3 reads CASRGLAGGQVETQYF. CDR3 in DNA: TGTGCCAGCAGGGGACTAGCGGGAGGCCAAGTCGAGACCCAGTACTTC. Supplemented by reference TRBV2 and TRBJ2-5, the full variable domain reads EPEVTQTPSHQVTQMGQEVILRCVPISNHLYFYWYRQILGQKVEFLVSFYNNEISEKSEIFDDQFSVERPDGSNFTLKIRSTKLEDSAMYFCASRGLAGGQVETQYFGPGTRLLVL.

The chain recombines TRBV5-1 with TRBJ2-3, with D maybe TRBD1 (6 bases). The CDR3 consists of 16 residues. Germline CDR1 reads SGHRS; CDR2 reads YFSETQ. Between the trimmed V and J ends, which lost 0 bases and 1 base, there was a span of 12 bases. DNA for the CDR3: TGCGCCAGCAGCTTGGCCGGGAAGGGGGGCACAGATACGCAGTATTTT. It yields the protein CASSLAGKGGTDTQYF.